Following are 15 T cell receptor beta chains from one sample sequenced in a study of T cells after yellow fever vaccination. Each CDR3 protein gets one entry after TCRdb re-called the 5' RACE reads with MiXCR. The profile shows under 150,000 distinct CDR3 sequences, 15% of them singletons. The sequencing here drew on CD8+ T cells sorted from PBMCs, taken 5 days after the yellow fever booster vaccination. These receptors were collected from a young man who received the YFV17D yellow fever vaccine.

This clonotype has a handful of counts. The V call is TRBV2, the J call TRBJ2-7, with 7 bases identical to TRBD1. From germline, CDR1 is SNHLY and CDR2 FYNNEI. The V gene end was trimmed by 7 bases and the J gene end by 3 bases; junction bases not matched to a gene: 3. The length of the CDR3 is 12 residues. As DNA, the CDR3 is TGTGCCAGCAACAGGGGTGTCTACGAGCAGTACGTC. This translates into CASNRGVYEQYV.

The V gene is TRBV14, the J gene TRBJ2-7, with D maybe TRBD1 (6 bases). Trimming stripped 4 bases from V and 1 base from J, with 17 bases between. The V gene's germline CDR1 is SGHDN and CDR2 FVKESK. The CDR3 is 16 residues long. CDR3 DNA sequence: TGTGCCAGCAGCCCACTTGGACAGTTGAAATCCTACGAGCAGTACTTC. Its translation: CASSPLGQLKSYEQYF.

The table lists this clonotype with a few counts. The rearrangement uses TRBV7-9 and TRBJ2-3; TRBD1 matches 9 bases. Per the germline V gene, CDR1 is SEHNR and CDR2 is FQNEAQ (reference sequence). V shed 7 bases, J shed 4 bases, and the junction held 12 bases outside the gene matches. There are 16 residues in the CDR3. The CDR3 here is CASTLTPGQGPDTQYF. In nucleotides, the CDR3 is TGTGCCAGCACCTTGACGCCGGGACAGGGACCAGATACGCAGTATTTT.

This clonotype has just a few counts. The V gene is TRBV24-1, the J gene TRBJ2-1, with a possible D match to TRBD2 (6 bases). CDR3 length: 11 residues. Trimming removed 7 bases at V and 15 bases at J, with 15 bases between. Germline CDR1 and CDR2: KGHDR and SFDVKD. The CDR3 coding sequence is TGTGCCACCAGCGGGGGTCATCGAACGTTCTTC. Its protein product is CATSGGHRTFF.

The V gene is TRBV4-1, the J gene TRBJ2-7; D uncertain. This CDR3 contains 13 residues. Trimming shortened V by 0 bases and J by 2 bases, and 5 bases separated the two germline ends. Germline loops: CDR1 MGHRA, CDR2 YSYEKL. CDR3 sequence: CASSQDNAYEQYV. In DNA, the CDR3 is TGCGCCAGCAGCCAAGATAATGCCTACGAGCAGTACGTC.

V is TRBV5-1 and J is TRBJ1-6, with no clear D. Trimming took off 3 bases at V and 7 bases at J, with 17 bases between the two ends. This CDR3 has 16 amino acids. Germline CDR1 and CDR2: SGHRS and YFSETQ. CDR3 loop: CASSSALDGPNSPLHF. The CDR3 region has the DNA TGCGCCAGCAGCTCCGCCTTGGACGGGCCGAATTCACCCCTCCACTTT.

This chain connects TRBV7-9 to TRBJ2-1; tentatively, D is TRBD2 (5 bases). V lost 4 bases, J lost 9 bases, and 10 bases lay in between. The V gene's germline CDR1 is SEHNR and CDR2 FQNEAQ (reference sequence). The CDR3 totals 12 residues. CDR3 residues: CASSSSLAEQFF. The CDR3 nucleotides are TGTGCCAGCAGCTCGTCCCTAGCTGAGCAGTTCTTC. Drawing the rest from reference TRBV7-9 and TRBJ2-1, the complete variable domain is DTGVSQNPRHKITKRGQNVTFRCDPISEHNRLYWYRQTLGQGPEFLTYFQNEAQLEKSRLLSDRFSAERPKGSFSTLEIQRTEQGDSAMYLCASSSSLAEQFFGPGTRLTVL.

This clonotype showed up just a few times. The CDR3 coding sequence is TGCGCCAGCAGGCCAACGGTGCAGGGGTATAGCAATCAGCCCCAGCATTTT. This encodes CASRPTVQGYSNQPQHF. This chain joins TRBV4-1 and TRBJ1-5, with D possibly matching TRBD1 (6 bases). Trimming shortened V by 6 bases and J by 0 bases, and 18 bases separated the two germline ends. CDR1 is MGHRA and CDR2 is YSYEKL in the germline V gene. The length of the CDR3 is 17 residues.

This clonotype occurred a few times. The chain joins TRBV3-1 to TRBJ2-7; TRBD1 matches at 9 bases. The trim removed 3 bases at V and 13 bases at J, leaving 7 bases unmatched. The CDR3 is made up of 12 amino acids. Germline CDR1 reads LGHDT; CDR2 reads YNNKEL (reference sequence). CDR3 DNA: TGTGCCAGCAGCCAGGGGGACAGGGCGCTCTACTTC. Protein: CASSQGDRALYF.

The V and J genes are TRBV3-1 and TRBJ2-1; TRBD2 matches 14 bases. CDR3 length equals 17 residues. V shed 8 bases and J 0 bases; nucleotides not matched to a gene: 6. Germline CDR1 is LGHDT and CDR2 is YNNKEL (reference sequence). The CDR3 region is CASSRTSGGPSYNEQFF. The CDR3 region has the DNA TGTGCCAGCTCTCGGACTAGCGGGGGGCCCTCCTACAATGAGCAGTTCTTC.

The V gene is TRBV2, the J gene TRBJ2-5, with D uncertain. The CDR3 covers 13 residues. Germline-derived CDR1 and CDR2 are SNHLY and FYNNEI. V dropped 3 bases and J dropped 3 bases, with 8 bases sitting between them. The CDR3 DNA reads TGTGCCAGCAGTGATTGGGAAGAAGAGACCCAGTACTTC. This translates into CASSDWEEETQYF.

This clonotype turned up a few times. The chain carries TRBV6-6 and TRBJ2-1; D call uncertain. V lost 4 bases and J lost 4, with 5 bases in between. CDR3 length: 12 amino acids. CDR1 and CDR2 (germline): MNHNY, SVGAGI (reference sequence). The CDR3 nucleotides read TGTGCCAGCAGTTGGATTTACAATGAGCAGTTCTTC. Residues: CASSWIYNEQFF.

The chain links TRBV4-3 to TRBJ1-4, with 8 bases identical to TRBD1. The CDR3 runs to 17 residues. CDR1 LGHNA and CDR2 YSLEER come from the germline V gene. After removal of 0 bases from V and 0 bases from J, the junction contained 3 bases not matched to a gene. CDR3 nucleotide sequence: TGCGCCAGCAGCCAAGATAGGGACAGGTCAACTAATGAAAAACTGTTTTTT. Its protein product is CASSQDRDRSTNEKLFF.

The genes are TRBV27 and TRBJ1-4; D gene unclear. This CDR3 is 14 amino acids long. Trimming pared 5 bases from V and 1 base from J, leaving 8 bases between. Germline CDR1 reads MNHEY; CDR2 reads SMNVEV (reference sequence). The CDR3 DNA reads TGTGCCAGCAGTCAAGGTGGAACTAATGAAAAACTGTTTTTT. This encodes CASSQGGTNEKLFF.

The genes are TRBV10-3 and TRBJ2-3; 9 nucleotides match TRBD2. V lost 9 bases to trimming and J lost 2 bases; unmatched junction nucleotides: 6. Germline CDR1 is ENHRY and CDR2 is SYGVKD. The CDR3 is 14 residues long. The CDR3: CAMAPSGVTDTQYF. CDR3 in DNA: TGTGCCATGGCGCCTAGCGGGGTCACAGATACGCAGTATTTT.